This T cell receptor beta chain was recorded in a study of CD8 T cells in Susac syndrome. Findings of the study overall: As the study acknowledged, the number of individuals in its TCR sequencing and HLA analysis was relatively small.

After extraction with the RNeasy kit, about 0.45 to 1 ug of the RNA was reverse transcribed using random hexamers. immunoSEQ multiplex PCR amplified TCR beta CDR3 across 54 Vbeta, 13 Jbeta. TCRdb independently ran MiXCR on the immunoSEQ multiplex PCR reads; one entry per CDR3 protein. The sample yields about 89,000 distinct CDR3 sequences, approximately 92% seen once. Between the trimmed V and J ends, which lost 0 bases and 11 bases, there was a span of 19 bases. Germline lookup yields CDR1 DFQATT and CDR2 SNEGSKA (reference sequence). This CDR3 comprises 14 residues. CD8+ and CD4+ blood T cells underwent TCR beta sequencing. Purification of the CD8+ and CD4+ T cells relied on negative isolation, and TEMRA cells underwent FACS enrichment. As for this clonotype: As yet, its antigen is unknown.

The chain combines TRBV20-1 with TRBJ1-1; D possibly corresponds to TRBD1 (5 bases). Sequenced: CD8+ T cells from PBMCs. The clonotype originates from a human donor in good health. CDR3 in DNA: TGCAGTGCTAGAGATCGGAGACAGACCTTTTGGGCTTTCTTT. Translating gives CSARDRRQTFWAFF.